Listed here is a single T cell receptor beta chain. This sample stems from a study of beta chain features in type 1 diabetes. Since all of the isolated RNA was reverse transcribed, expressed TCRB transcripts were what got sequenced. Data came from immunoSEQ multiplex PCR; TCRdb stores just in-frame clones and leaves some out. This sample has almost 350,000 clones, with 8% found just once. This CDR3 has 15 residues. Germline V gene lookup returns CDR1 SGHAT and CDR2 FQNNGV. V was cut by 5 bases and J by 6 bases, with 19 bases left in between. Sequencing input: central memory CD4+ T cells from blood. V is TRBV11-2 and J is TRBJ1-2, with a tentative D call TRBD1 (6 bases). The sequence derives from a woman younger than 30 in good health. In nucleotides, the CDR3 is TGTGCCAGCAGCCATATTCGGGGGCCTAGGGATGGCTACACCTTC. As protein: CASSHIRGPRDGYTF.